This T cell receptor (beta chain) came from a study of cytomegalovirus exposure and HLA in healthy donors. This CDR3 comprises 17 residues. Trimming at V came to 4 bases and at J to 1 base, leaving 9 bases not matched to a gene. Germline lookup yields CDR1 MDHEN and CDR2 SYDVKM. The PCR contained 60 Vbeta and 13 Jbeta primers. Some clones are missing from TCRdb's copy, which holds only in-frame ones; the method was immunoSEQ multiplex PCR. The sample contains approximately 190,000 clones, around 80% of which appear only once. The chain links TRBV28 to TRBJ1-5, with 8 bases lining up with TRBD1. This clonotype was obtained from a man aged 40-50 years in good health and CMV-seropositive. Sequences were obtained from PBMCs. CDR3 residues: CASSSWTGQGSNQPQHF. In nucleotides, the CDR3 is TGTGCCAGCAGTTCCTGGACAGGGCAGGGAAGCAATCAGCCCCAGCATTTT.